Following are 32 T cell receptor beta chains from one sample sequenced in a study of human T cells and chemical hapten exposure. Time point reported: pre-sensitization, week 0. Treatment denoted: therapeutic diphenylcyclopropenone sensitization with weekly scalp DPC. TCRdb processed the RACE reads anew with MiXCR; each CDR3 protein has one entry. The profile shows more than 75,000 distinct CDR3 sequences, around 9.6% of them singletons. The source material was whole blood, sampled in connection with sensitization to the hapten diphenylcyclopropenone (DPC). These receptors originate from a woman aged 40-49 years with alopecia areata. Some clones in this sample may be carry-over from other donors' samples.

This clonotype occurred a few times. The J gene is TRBJ2-1, the V gene TRBV19; 8 positions match TRBD2. Per the germline V gene, CDR1 is LNHDA and CDR2 is SQIVND (reference sequence). The trim removed 5 bases at V and 0 bases at J, leaving 3 bases unmatched. The CDR3 length is 15 residues. CDR3 sequence: CASSSLAASYNEQFF. The DNA of the CDR3 is TGTGCCAGTAGTTCACTAGCGGCCTCCTACAATGAGCAGTTCTTC.

This clonotype was detected ten times or more. This rearrangement joins TRBV27 to TRBJ2-3; tentative D call: TRBD1 (6 bases). CDR1 MNHEY and CDR2 SMNVEV come from the germline V gene (reference sequence). V was clipped by 1 base and J by 5 bases, with 13 bases between them. This CDR3 is built from 15 residues. CDR3: CASSLLGAGEDTQYF. As DNA, the CDR3 is TGTGCCAGCAGTTTATTGGGGGCCGGGGAAGATACGCAGTATTTT.

V gene TRBV7-9 combines with J gene TRBJ2-7; D is possibly TRBD2 (6 bases). V was trimmed by 5 bases and J by 3 bases, leaving 17 bases between them. This CDR3 comprises 15 residues. From germline, CDR1 is SEHNR and CDR2 FQNEAQ (reference sequence). CDR3 protein: CASSRPREVNYEQYF. CDR3 DNA: TGTGCCAGCAGCCGACCCAGGGAGGTAAACTACGAGCAGTACTTC.

This clonotype occurred many times. The gene calls are TRBV6-6 and TRBJ1-4; TRBD1 is a possible D gene (5 bases). V lost 0 bases to trimming and J lost 0 bases, with 8 bases between them. The germline V gene encodes CDR1 MNHNY and CDR2 SVGAGI (reference sequence). This CDR3 is built from 16 residues. CDR3 DNA: TGTGCCAGCAGTTACTCGAGGGGATCAACTAATGAAAAACTGTTTTTT. It codes for CASSYSRGSTNEKLFF.

This clonotype was recorded at least ten times. The V and J genes are TRBV29-1 and TRBJ1-2; D call uncertain. Trimming removed 3 bases at V and 0 bases at J, with 23 bases between. Germline V lookup: CDR1 SQVTM, CDR2 ANQGSEA. The CDR3 is 18 residues long. The CDR3 reads CSVEVPQAEAPANYGYTF. Here the CDR3 DNA reads TGCAGCGTTGAGGTCCCGCAGGCCGAAGCCCCAGCTAACTATGGCTACACCTTC.

The V call is TRBV10-3, the J call TRBJ1-5; tentative D call: TRBD1 (5 bases). Germline V gives CDR1 ENHRY, CDR2 SYGVKD. Trimming stripped 2 bases from V and 2 bases from J, with 7 bases between. The CDR3 extends over 14 amino acids. In nucleotides, the CDR3 is TGTGCCATCAGTGAGGGGGCGGGCAATCAGCCCCAGCATTTT. Its translation is CAISEGAGNQPQHF.

This clonotype was observed at least ten times. The chain is built from TRBV6-5 and TRBJ2-7, with D possibly being TRBD1 (5 bases). This CDR3 has 15 residues. With 6 bases removed from V and 2 bases from J, the gap between germline ends came to 17 bases. Germline CDR1 reads MNHEY; CDR2 reads SVGAGI. This chain's CDR3 is CASSPQAGRTYEQYF. The CDR3 nucleotides are TGTGCCAGCAGCCCCCAAGCAGGGCGCACCTACGAGCAGTACTTC.

This clonotype was found many times. The gene calls are TRBV2 and TRBJ1-5, with D tentatively TRBD1 (6 bases). The CDR3 covers 12 residues. Germline V gene sequence: CDR1 SNHLY, CDR2 FYNNEI. With 7 bases removed from V and 2 bases from J, the gap between germline ends came to 6 bases. This chain's CDR3 is CASTGGNQPQHF. The CDR3 DNA sequence: TGTGCCAGCACAGGGGGCAATCAGCCCCAGCATTTT.

This chain joins TRBV12-3 or TRBV12-4 and TRBJ1-5; D is uncertain. V was trimmed by 2 bases and J by 1 base, leaving 6 bases between them. The CDR3 covers 14 residues. CDR3 sequence: CASSLKGSNQPQHF. DNA of the CDR3: TGTGCCAGCAGTTTAAAGGGAAGCAATCAGCCCCAGCATTTT.

V usage is TRBV5-6 and J usage is TRBJ2-3, with a tentative D call TRBD1 (6 bases). This CDR3 has 16 residues. V lost 0 bases and J 5 bases, leaving 16 bases between the germline ends. The germline V gene has CDR1 SGHDT and CDR2 YYEEEE. In nucleotides, the CDR3 is TGTGCCAGCAGCTTGGGCCCAGGGGATTTTGGAGATACGCAGTATTTT. Translation gives CASSLGPGDFGDTQYF.

This clonotype was found many times. The chain couples TRBV7-3 to TRBJ2-1; 8 bases match TRBD2. Per germline, CDR1 SGHTA and CDR2 FQGTGA. This CDR3 has 15 amino acids. V dropped 5 bases and J dropped 4; count of bases not matched to a gene: 7. The CDR3 loop is CASSLRGGGYNEQFF. The DNA of the CDR3 is TGTGCCAGCAGCCTCCGGGGGGGCGGGTACAATGAGCAGTTCTTC.

This clonotype was detected many times. The rearrangement joins TRBV6-6 to TRBJ1-5, with 10 bases matching TRBD1. CDR3 size: 16 residues. Germline V CDR1 and CDR2: MNHNY, SVGAGI (reference sequence). J gave up 0 bases and V 6 bases, and 5 bases lay outside the gene matches. CDR3 region: CASSRDRGSSNQPQHF. The DNA of the CDR3 is TGTGCCAGCAGCCGGGACAGGGGATCTAGCAATCAGCCCCAGCATTTT.

The J gene is TRBJ1-6, the V gene TRBV7-9, with 9 bases that match TRBD1. V lost 5 bases and J lost 6; bases outside the gene matches: 8. Looked up from germline, CDR1 is SEHNR and CDR2 is FQNEAQ (reference sequence). The CDR3 is made up of 16 amino acids. As DNA, the CDR3 is TGTGCCAGCAGCCGAGAACCGACAGGGGGTAATTCACCCCTCCACTTT. It codes for CASSREPTGGNSPLHF. Full variable domain (rest looked up from reference TRBV7-9 and TRBJ1-6): DTGVSQNPRHKITKRGQNVTFRCDPISEHNRLYWYRQTLGQGPEFLTYFQNEAQLEKSRLLSDRFSAERPKGSFSTLEIQRTEQGDSAMYLCASSREPTGGNSPLHFGNGTRLTVT.

This clonotype was counted only a few times. The chain has TRBV7-2 and TRBJ1-5; D possibly corresponds to TRBD1 (6 bases). Germline V gene sequence: CDR1 SGHTA, CDR2 FQGNSA. This CDR3 spans 11 amino acids. Trimming stripped 8 bases from V and 6 bases from J, with 8 bases between. In DNA, the CDR3 is TGTGCCAGCGGAGGGGGTCAGCCCCAGCATTTT. This encodes CASGGGQPQHF.

V is TRBV7-8 and J is TRBJ2-5, with unresolved D. The CDR3 totals 18 residues. From germline, CDR1 is SGHVS and CDR2 FQNEAQ. The germline V and J ends were trimmed by 2 bases and 1 base, with 20 bases remaining between them. The CDR3 DNA reads TGTGCCAGCAGCTTAATGTCCTTTTGGGTACCCACCCAAGAGACCCAGTACTTC. This codes for CASSLMSFWVPTQETQYF.

The chain has TRBV7-6 and TRBJ2-7; 8 bases line up with TRBD2. Germline CDR1 reads SGHVS; CDR2 reads FNYEAQ. After removal of 5 bases from V and 2 bases from J, the junction contained 5 bases not matched to a gene. This CDR3 spans 14 amino acids. DNA of the CDR3: TGTGCCAGCAGCGACACTAGCGGCCCCTACGAGCAGTACTTC. As protein: CASSDTSGPYEQYF. The full variable domain, its missing parts supplied by reference TRBV7-6 and TRBJ2-7, is GAGVSQSPRYKVTKRGQDVALRCDPISGHVSLYWYRQALGQGPEFLTYFNYEAQQDKSGLPNDRFSAERPEGSISTLTIQRTEQRDSAMYRCASSDTSGPYEQYFGPGTRLTVT.

Ten or more counts support this clonotype. V and J are TRBV11-2 and TRBJ2-1; possible D gene TRBD1, 6 bases. Trimming shortened V by 0 bases and J by 6 bases, and 18 bases separated the two germline ends. This CDR3 region has 17 residues. Germline V gene data show CDR1 as SGHAT and CDR2 as FQNNGV. The CDR3 DNA sequence: TGTGCCAGCAGCTTAGATAACCCGACAGGTCGGACCAATGAGCAGTTCTTC. The encoded protein is CASSLDNPTGRTNEQFF.

This clonotype has a count of ten or more. The V gene is TRBV18, the J gene TRBJ1-1; tentatively, D is TRBD1 (6 bases). The germline CDR1 and CDR2 sequences are KGHSH and LQKENI. V lost 4 bases and J 2 bases, leaving 8 bases between the germline ends. This CDR3 region has 13 residues. DNA of the CDR3: TGTGCCAGCTCACGGGACACTAACACTGAAGCTTTCTTT. Encoded protein: CASSRDTNTEAFF.

The chain couples TRBV6-1 to TRBJ2-3, with 7 bases matching TRBD1. The CDR3 length is 15 residues. Germline CDR1 and CDR2: MNHNS and SASEGT. Germline trimming cut 3 bases from V and 3 bases from J; bases unmatched to any gene: 6. The CDR3 loop reads CASSDIQGITDTQYF. CDR3 DNA: TGTGCCAGCAGTGATATACAGGGGATTACAGATACGCAGTATTTT.

This clonotype was found many times. The V call is TRBV6-5, the J call TRBJ2-1; perhaps TRBD1 as D (5 bases). V gave up 5 bases and J gave up 6 bases, with 14 bases separating them. Per germline, CDR1 MNHEY and CDR2 SVGAGI. This CDR3 is built from 14 residues. CDR3 in amino acids: CASSLTQGFNEQFF. The CDR3 DNA reads TGTGCCAGCAGTCTGACTCAGGGATTCAATGAGCAGTTCTTC.

There are a few counts of this clonotype. This chain connects TRBV10-2 to TRBJ2-1; D is ambiguous. V lost 3 bases and J 8 bases, leaving 8 bases between the germline ends. Per germline, CDR1 WSHSY and CDR2 SAAADI. The CDR3 is made up of 12 amino acids. The CDR3 DNA reads TGCGCCAGCAGTGAAGATGGGTATGAGCAGTTCTTC. Its translation is CASSEDGYEQFF.

This clonotype has only a few counts. This chain joins TRBV25-1 and TRBJ1-1; weak D call: TRBD1 (6 bases). This CDR3 is built from 14 residues. V dropped 4 bases and J dropped 6 bases, with 15 bases sitting between them. Germline V CDR1 and CDR2: MGHDK, SYGVNS. The DNA for the CDR3 is TGTGCCAGCAGTGTGTCCGGGGGCCTGGCTGAAGCTTTCTTT. This codes for CASSVSGGLAEAFF.

The sample holds many counts of this clonotype. This chain connects TRBV9 to TRBJ1-5; 7 nucleotides match TRBD1. The CDR3 consists of 14 residues. Germline CDR1 is SGDLS and CDR2 is YYNGEE. J gave up 3 bases and V 5 bases, and 5 bases lay outside the gene matches. CDR3 sequence: CASSTGTVNQPQHF. In DNA, the CDR3 is TGTGCCAGCAGTACCGGGACAGTCAATCAGCCCCAGCATTTT.

This clonotype was seen at least ten times. The chain combines TRBV5-1 with TRBJ1-2; D may be TRBD1 (6 bases). The CDR3 is 15 amino acids. V dropped 0 bases and J dropped 2 bases, with 11 bases sitting between them. The germline CDR1 and CDR2 sequences are SGHRS and YFSETQ. The CDR3 sequence: CASSLGLGANYGYTF. For the CDR3, the DNA is TGCGCCAGCAGCTTGGGGCTGGGGGCCAACTATGGCTACACCTTC.

This clonotype has ten or more counts. This chain joins TRBV24-1 and TRBJ2-6; D unclear. V was clipped by 4 bases and J by 0 bases, with 12 bases between them. The CDR3 loop spans 17 amino acids. The germline V gene encodes CDR1 KGHDR and CDR2 SFDVKD. CDR3 residues: CATSETPRPSGANVLTF. The CDR3 nucleotides read TGTGCCACCAGTGAAACCCCCCGGCCCTCTGGGGCCAACGTCCTGACTTTC.

This chain uses TRBV4-1 with TRBJ2-3, with 11 positions matching TRBD2. The CDR3 consists of 17 residues. Germline values: CDR1 MGHRA, CDR2 YSYEKL. V shed 1 base and J 2 bases; nucleotides not matched to a gene: 5. CDR3 nucleotide sequence: TGCGCCAGCAGCCAAGGGCCTAGCGGGGGGAACACAGATACGCAGTATTTT. This gives the protein CASSQGPSGGNTDTQYF.

This clonotype showed up many times. CDR3 protein: CASSNLPGLGYGYTF. CDR3 bases: TGTGCCAGCAGCAATCTACCAGGGCTTGGCTATGGCTACACCTTC. The gene calls are TRBV7-9 and TRBJ1-2; maybe TRBD1 (5 bases). Germline CDR1 SEHNR, CDR2 FQNEAQ (reference sequence). Trimming cost V 5 bases and J 4 bases, with 17 bases left between them. This CDR3 has 15 residues.

The table lists this clonotype with many counts. This rearrangement joins TRBV2 to TRBJ2-7; possibly TRBD1 for D (5 bases). The V gene lost 7 bases and the J gene lost 1 base, with 11 bases spanning the gap. CDR1 is SNHLY, CDR2 FYNNEI, per germline. The CDR3 is 13 amino acids. The CDR3 is CASIGHFSYEQYF. DNA of the CDR3: TGTGCCAGCATAGGACACTTTTCCTACGAGCAGTACTTC.

This clonotype has at least ten counts. This sequence joins TRBV6-2 or TRBV6-3 and TRBJ2-7; D possibly corresponds to TRBD2 (7 bases). CDR1 and CDR2 from the germline V gene are MNHEY and SVGEGT. V was shortened by 7 bases and J by 1 base, with 14 bases between the two germline ends. The CDR3 has 14 amino acids. The CDR3 region is CASTPGGSSYEQYF. CDR3 nucleotide sequence: TGTGCCAGCACCCCGGGGGGCTCGTCCTACGAGCAGTACTTC.

The CDR3 sequence: CATSRHHHRKLFF. Here the CDR3 DNA reads TGTGCCACCAGCAGACACCATCACCGGAAGCTGTTTTTT. This chain uses TRBV15 with TRBJ2-2; D not resolved. Germline V gene sequence: CDR1 LNHNV, CDR2 YYDKDF (reference sequence). The CDR3 spans 13 residues. The V end lost 2 bases, the J end lost 12 bases, and 13 bases lay between the germline ends.

This clonotype was seen many times. The chain is built from TRBV7-2 and TRBJ2-5, with D maybe TRBD2 (5 bases). The V end lost 5 bases, the J end lost 7 bases, and 11 bases lay between the germline ends. The CDR3 is 12 residues long. Germline CDR1 and CDR2: SGHTA and FQGNSA. CDR3 nucleotide sequence: TGTGCCAGCAGCGTGGAACGGGGGACCCAGTACTTC. Translating gives CASSVERGTQYF.

This clonotype has only a few counts. The chain links TRBV30 to TRBJ1-5, with D perhaps matching TRBD1 (6 bases). The germline V gene has CDR1 GTSNPN and CDR2 SVGIG (reference sequence). V shed 4 bases and J shed 5 bases, with 18 bases lying between them. CDR3 size: 15 residues. The CDR3 nucleotides read TGTGCCTGGACCCTGGGGGGGGCTAATGATCAGCCCCAGCATTTT. It encodes CAWTLGGANDQPQHF.